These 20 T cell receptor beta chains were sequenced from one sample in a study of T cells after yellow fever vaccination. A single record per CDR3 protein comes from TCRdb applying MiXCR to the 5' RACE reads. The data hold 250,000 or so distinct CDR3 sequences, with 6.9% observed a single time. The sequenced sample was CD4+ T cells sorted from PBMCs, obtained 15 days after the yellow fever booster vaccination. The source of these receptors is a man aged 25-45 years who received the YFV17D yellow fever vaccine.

The CDR3 DNA is TGTGCCATCAGTGAGTCTCGAGCGGACGCGCGTTCCGAGCAGTACTTC. It translates to CAISESRADARSEQYF. The chain joins TRBV10-3 to TRBJ2-7; perhaps TRBD2 as D (5 bases). Trimming removed 0 bases at V and 6 bases at J, with 18 bases between. From germline, CDR1 is ENHRY and CDR2 SYGVKD. The CDR3 sequence is 16 residues long.

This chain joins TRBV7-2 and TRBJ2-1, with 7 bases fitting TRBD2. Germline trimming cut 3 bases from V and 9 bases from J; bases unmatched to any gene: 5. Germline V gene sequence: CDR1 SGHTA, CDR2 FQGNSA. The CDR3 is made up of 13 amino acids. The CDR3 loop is CASSFGGSSEQFF. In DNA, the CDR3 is TGTGCCAGCAGCTTTGGCGGGAGTAGTGAGCAGTTCTTC.

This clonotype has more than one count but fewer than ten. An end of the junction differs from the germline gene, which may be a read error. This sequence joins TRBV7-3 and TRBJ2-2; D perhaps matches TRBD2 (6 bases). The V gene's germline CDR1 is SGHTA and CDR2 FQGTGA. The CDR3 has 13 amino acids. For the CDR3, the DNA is TGTGCCAGCGGACTAACGAATACCGGGGAGCTGTTTTTT. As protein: CASGLTNTGELFF.

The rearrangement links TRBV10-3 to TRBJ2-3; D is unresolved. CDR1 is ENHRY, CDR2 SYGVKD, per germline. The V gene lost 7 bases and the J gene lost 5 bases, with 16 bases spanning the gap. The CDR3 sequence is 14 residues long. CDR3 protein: CAIKAGLGIDTQYF. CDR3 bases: TGTGCCATCAAGGCAGGTCTGGGGATAGATACGCAGTATTTT.

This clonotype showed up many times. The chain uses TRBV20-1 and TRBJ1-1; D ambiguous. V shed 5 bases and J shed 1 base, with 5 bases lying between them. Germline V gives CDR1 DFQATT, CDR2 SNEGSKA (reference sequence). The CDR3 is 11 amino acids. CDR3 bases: TGCAGTGCTGCCCAGAACACTGAAGCTTTCTTT. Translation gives CSAAQNTEAFF.

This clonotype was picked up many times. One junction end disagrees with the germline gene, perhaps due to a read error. CDR3 amino acids: CASSLGTAPRDF. For the CDR3, the DNA is TGTGCCAGCAGCTTAGGGACAGCCCCCAGGGACTTC. The chain uses TRBV7-6 and TRBJ2-5; D might be TRBD1 (6 bases). Germline values: CDR1 SGHVS, CDR2 FNYEAQ. The CDR3 totals 12 residues.

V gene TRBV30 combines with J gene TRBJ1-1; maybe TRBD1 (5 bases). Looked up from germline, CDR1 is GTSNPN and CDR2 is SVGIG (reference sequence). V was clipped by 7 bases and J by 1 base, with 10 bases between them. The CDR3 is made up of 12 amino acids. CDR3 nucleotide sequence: TGTGCCTTAGACAGAGCGAACACTGAAGCTTTCTTT. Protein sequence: CALDRANTEAFF.

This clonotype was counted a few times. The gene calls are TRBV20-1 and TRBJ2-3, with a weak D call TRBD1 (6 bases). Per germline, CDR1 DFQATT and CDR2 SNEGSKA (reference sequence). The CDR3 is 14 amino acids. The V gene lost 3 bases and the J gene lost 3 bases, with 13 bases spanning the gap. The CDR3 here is CSARNRARTDTQYF. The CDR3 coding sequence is TGCAGTGCTAGGAACAGGGCTCGAACAGATACGCAGTATTTT.

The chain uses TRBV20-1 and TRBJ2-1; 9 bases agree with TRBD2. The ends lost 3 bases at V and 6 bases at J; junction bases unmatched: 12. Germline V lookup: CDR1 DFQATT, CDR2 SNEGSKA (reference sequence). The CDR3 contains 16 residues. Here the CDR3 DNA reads TGCAGTGCTAGCGGGCTTGTAGCGGGAGTAGGCAATGAGCAGTTCTTC. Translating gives CSASGLVAGVGNEQFF.

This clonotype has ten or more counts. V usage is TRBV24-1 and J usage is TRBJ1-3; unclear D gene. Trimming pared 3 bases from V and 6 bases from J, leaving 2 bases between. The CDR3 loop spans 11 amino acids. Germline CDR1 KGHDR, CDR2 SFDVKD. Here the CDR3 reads CATSDVNTIYF. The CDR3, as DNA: TGTGCCACCAGTGATGTAAACACCATATATTTT.

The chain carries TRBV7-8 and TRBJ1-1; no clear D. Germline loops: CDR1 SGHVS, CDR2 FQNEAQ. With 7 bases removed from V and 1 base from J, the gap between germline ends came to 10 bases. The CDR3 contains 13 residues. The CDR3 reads CASTLSRNTEAFF. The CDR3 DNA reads TGTGCCAGCACCCTTAGTAGGAACACTGAAGCTTTCTTT.

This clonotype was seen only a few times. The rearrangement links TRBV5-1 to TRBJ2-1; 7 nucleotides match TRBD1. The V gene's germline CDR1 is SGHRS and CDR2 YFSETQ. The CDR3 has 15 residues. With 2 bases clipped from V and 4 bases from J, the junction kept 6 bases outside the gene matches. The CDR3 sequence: CASSFQGQLYNEQFF. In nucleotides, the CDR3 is TGCGCCAGCAGCTTCCAGGGACAGTTGTACAATGAGCAGTTCTTC.

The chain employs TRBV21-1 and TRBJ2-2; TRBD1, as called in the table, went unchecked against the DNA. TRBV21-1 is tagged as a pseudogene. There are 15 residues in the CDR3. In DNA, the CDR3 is TGTGCCAGCTCCCATGGGTCCCCCTTCACCGGGGAGCTGTTTTTT. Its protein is CASSHGSPFTGELFF.

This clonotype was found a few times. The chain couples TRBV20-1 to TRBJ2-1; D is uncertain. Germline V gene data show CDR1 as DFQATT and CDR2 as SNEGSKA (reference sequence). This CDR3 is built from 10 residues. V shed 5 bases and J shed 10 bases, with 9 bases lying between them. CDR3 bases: TGCAGTGCTCCTTACCGGGAGCAGTTCTTC. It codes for CSAPYREQFF.

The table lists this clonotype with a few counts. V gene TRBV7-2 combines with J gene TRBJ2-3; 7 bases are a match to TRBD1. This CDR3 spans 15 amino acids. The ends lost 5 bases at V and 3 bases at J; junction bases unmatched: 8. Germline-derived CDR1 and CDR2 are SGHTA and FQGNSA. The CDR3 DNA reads TGTGCCAGCAGCCCACAGACAGGGTGGACAGATACGCAGTATTTT. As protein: CASSPQTGWTDTQYF.

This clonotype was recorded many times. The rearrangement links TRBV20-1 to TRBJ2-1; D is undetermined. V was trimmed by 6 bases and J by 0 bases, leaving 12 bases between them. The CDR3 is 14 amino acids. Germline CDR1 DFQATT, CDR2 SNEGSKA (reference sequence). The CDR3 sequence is CSAPTENSYNEQFF. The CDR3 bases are TGCAGTGCACCAACGGAGAACTCCTACAATGAGCAGTTCTTC.

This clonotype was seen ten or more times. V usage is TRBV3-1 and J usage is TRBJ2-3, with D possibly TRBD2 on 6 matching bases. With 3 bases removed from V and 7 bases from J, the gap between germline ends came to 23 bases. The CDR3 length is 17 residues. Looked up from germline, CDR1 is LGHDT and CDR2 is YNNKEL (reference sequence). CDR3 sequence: CASSQSLITGERNTQYF. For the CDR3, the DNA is TGTGCCAGCAGCCAGTCTCTTATCACGGGAGAGAGGAATACGCAGTATTTT.

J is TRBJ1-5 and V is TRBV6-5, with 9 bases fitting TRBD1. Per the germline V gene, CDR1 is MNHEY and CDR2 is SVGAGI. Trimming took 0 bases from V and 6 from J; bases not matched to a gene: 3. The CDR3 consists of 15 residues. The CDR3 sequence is CASSYSGQGSQPQHF. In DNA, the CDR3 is TGTGCCAGCAGTTACTCCGGACAGGGGAGTCAGCCCCAGCATTTT.

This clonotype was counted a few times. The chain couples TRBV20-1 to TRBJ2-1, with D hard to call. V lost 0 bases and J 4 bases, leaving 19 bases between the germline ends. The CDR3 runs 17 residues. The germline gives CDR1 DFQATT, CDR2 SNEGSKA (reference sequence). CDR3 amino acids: CSARDYANHRSYNEQFF. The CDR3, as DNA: TGCAGTGCTAGAGATTACGCGAATCATCGATCATACAATGAGCAGTTCTTC.

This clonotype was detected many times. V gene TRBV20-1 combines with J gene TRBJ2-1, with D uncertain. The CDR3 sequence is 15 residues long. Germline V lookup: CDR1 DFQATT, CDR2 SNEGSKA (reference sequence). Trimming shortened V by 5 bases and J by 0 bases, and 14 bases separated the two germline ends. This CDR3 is CSAVNSDFSYNEQFF. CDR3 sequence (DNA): TGCAGTGCTGTCAACTCCGATTTCTCCTACAATGAGCAGTTCTTC.